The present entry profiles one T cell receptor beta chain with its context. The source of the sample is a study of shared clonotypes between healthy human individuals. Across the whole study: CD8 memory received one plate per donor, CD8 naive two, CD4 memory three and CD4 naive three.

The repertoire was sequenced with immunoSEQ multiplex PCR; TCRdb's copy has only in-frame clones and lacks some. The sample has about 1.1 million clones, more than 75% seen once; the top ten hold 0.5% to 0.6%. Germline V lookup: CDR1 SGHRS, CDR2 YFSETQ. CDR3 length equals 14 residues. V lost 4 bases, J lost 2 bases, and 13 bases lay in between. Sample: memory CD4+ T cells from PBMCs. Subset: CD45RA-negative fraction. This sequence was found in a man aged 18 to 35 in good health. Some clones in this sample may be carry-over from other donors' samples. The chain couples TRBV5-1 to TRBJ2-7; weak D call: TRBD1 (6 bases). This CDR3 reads CASSHTGPPYEQYF. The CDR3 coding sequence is TGCGCCAGCAGCCACACAGGGCCCCCCTACGAGCAGTACTTC.